Listed here is a single TCR beta chain. Its antigen is not yet known. No base quality values were provided; no much bigger clone lies one nucleotide off. This sample is drawn from a study of blood T cell repertoires in COVID-19 (dated by TCRdb to 2020 to 2022). Regarding the research as a whole: Samples from collaborators originated in the United States, Italy and Spain and spanned both the acute and convalescent phases of COVID-19. The prospective study material was composed of cDNA or gDNA derived from T cells, B-cell-depleted T cells, or PBMCs. Deeply sampled blood TCRbeta repertoires from subjects exposed to, actively infected with, or recovered from COVID-19 were included in the dataset. A freely available public database, intended as a resource for researchers studying the immune response to SARS-CoV-2, is where the repertoires were released. Samples came from the ongoing ImmuneRACE study (first 160 participants) plus 1,254 subjects from 6 global collaborators. The sample metadata nearly always contained a de-identified subject ID, COVID-19 status, age in years and sex. Where available, HLA class I and class II types were taken from metadata supplied by the sample provider and were not determined by assay-based typing.

V loses 8 bases of germline sequence and J loses 4 bases, and the interval between the two ends is 15 bases. The CDR3 holds 15 amino acids from the cysteine to the phenylalanine. The entry retains the CDR3 DNA only, 45 bases that are in frame from base 1. CDR1 MDHEN and CDR2 SYDVKM are derived from the germline V gene. Results and caveats for the whole study, not just this receptor: How much clinical and demographic metadata was included differed by source and by participant, and the metadata was provided uncurated.

Participants in the prospective study were enrolled through a virtual design, were aged about 18 to 90 years, and lived in 20 to 30 United States geographic areas. Cohort assignment in the prospective study relied on participant-reported clinical history from a screening survey and a study questionnaire. For ImmuneRACE Cohort 3, a participant was defined as recovered based on two consecutive negative NP/OP PCR tests, clearance by a healthcare professional, or resolution of symptoms. In the prospective study, mobile phlebotomists collected whole blood, serum and a nasopharyngeal or oropharyngeal swab from each participant. Over a roughly two-month period, participants in the prospective study had the option of providing additional blood draws and questionnaires. Before DNA extraction, blood samples from the prospective study were shipped at room temperature or frozen. TCRbeta CDR3 regions were amplified from genomic DNA using the immunoSEQ Assay, a bias-controlled multiplex PCR. Per the source publication's procedure: Within the assay, amplification of reference gene primers was used to estimate how many nucleated cells each sample contained. To quantify the absolute abundance of each unique TCRbeta CDR3 rearrangement, sequence reads were collapsed and filtered. Productive Simpson clonality was computed per sample as the square root of Simpson's diversity index over productive rearrangements. TCRdb limited this immuneACCESS table to in-frame rearrangements with V and J called. A share of clones is missing; checked studies link under half to unresolved V genes, and the rest is unexplained. D and trimming come from the DNA, and the V and J calls and clone size come from that table. In all, the sample holds about 200,000 clones, and 89% of those were seen once. Around 8.9% of the sample is taken by the ten largest.

The sequence derives from a woman aged 18-30 years who had recovered from COVID-19. The chain is encoded by TRBV28 joined to TRBJ2-6; a tentative D match to TRBD1 spans 8 bases. Sequenced material: PBMCs or T cells enriched from blood (not recorded which). In nucleotide form, the sequence is TGTGCCAGCTCACAGGGGGGGTCAGGGGCCAACGTCCTGACTTTC. It encodes CASSQGGSGANVLTF.